These 8 T cell receptor beta chains originate from one sample sequenced in a study of technical replicates of blood from a few donors (dated by TCRdb to between 2016 and 2019). Receptor amplification or capture employed the immunoSEQ multiplex PCR assay. TCRdb limited this immuneACCESS table to in-frame rearrangements with V and J called. A share of clones is missing; checked studies link under half to unresolved V genes, and the rest is unexplained. This sample holds about 61,000 clones; more than 95% were observed only once. The ten largest clones represent about 0.2% of the sample. Specimen: T cells isolated from PBMCs. These receptors came from a human donor in good health.

The CDR3 here is CAISAFGERSYNEQFF. The CDR3 bases are TGTGCCATCAGTGCCTTTGGGGAGAGGTCCTACAATGAGCAGTTCTTC. The V and J genes are TRBV10-3 and TRBJ2-1; D possibly corresponds to TRBD2 (5 bases). Trimming pared 4 bases from V and 1 base from J, leaving 14 bases between. Looked up from germline, CDR1 is ENHRY and CDR2 is SYGVKD. This CDR3 is built from 16 residues.

The gene calls are TRBV7-8 and TRBJ2-6, with TRBD1 identical over 8 bases. J lost 0 bases, V lost 7 bases, and 2 bases had no gene match. This CDR3 has 15 residues. Germline V CDR1 and CDR2: SGHVS, FQNEAQ. The CDR3 DNA follows: TGTGCCAGCACAGGGGGCCACTCTGGGGCCAACGTCCTGACTTTC. Its protein product is CASTGGHSGANVLTF.

The V call is TRBV6-5, the J call TRBJ2-2, with unresolved D. CDR3 length: 12 amino acids. V was cut by 6 bases and J by 6 bases, with 8 bases left in between. Germline CDR1 is MNHEY and CDR2 is SVGAGI. CDR3 DNA: TGTGCCAGCAGACCCCCAGCCGGGGAGCTGTTTTTT. This encodes CASRPPAGELFF.

This rearrangement joins TRBV4-1 to TRBJ1-2; 7 nucleotides agree with TRBD1. Per the germline V gene, CDR1 is MGHRA and CDR2 is YSYEKL. V shed 3 bases, J shed 2 bases, and the junction held 12 bases outside the gene matches. This CDR3 spans 17 amino acids. CDR3 region: CASSQRKVGQTNYGYTF. DNA for the CDR3: TGCGCCAGCAGCCAGAGAAAGGTGGGACAGACGAACTATGGCTACACCTTC.

The gene calls are TRBV6-5 and TRBJ1-3; 7 nucleotides match TRBD1. V lost 6 bases, J lost 8 bases, and 4 bases stayed unmatched. The CDR3 runs 12 residues. CDR1 and CDR2 (germline): MNHEY, SVGAGI. DNA for the CDR3: TGTGCCAGCAGGTCGCAGGGGGACACCATATATTTT. This sequence encodes CASRSQGDTIYF.

V usage is TRBV7-3 and J usage is TRBJ1-2; tentatively, D is TRBD1 (6 bases). The CDR3 has 14 amino acids. Germline V gene data show CDR1 as SGHTA and CDR2 as FQGTGA. V was shortened by 2 bases and J by 5 bases, with 12 bases between the two germline ends. The CDR3 is CASSLYKGHYGYTF. The CDR3 DNA is TGTGCCAGCAGCTTATATAAGGGACATTATGGCTACACCTTC.

The chain uses TRBV6-5 and TRBJ2-7; D ambiguous. V dropped 4 bases and J dropped 6 bases, with 16 bases sitting between them. The germline V gene encodes CDR1 MNHEY and CDR2 SVGAGI. This CDR3 is 14 amino acids long. In DNA form, the CDR3 reads TGTGCCAGCAGTTCCCCGGTCGATCCGGGCGAGCAGTACTTC. This sequence encodes CASSSPVDPGEQYF.

The genes are TRBV5-1 and TRBJ2-2; 9 nucleotides align to TRBD1. The CDR3 loop spans 17 amino acids. Germline CDR1 is SGHRS and CDR2 is YFSETQ. V lost 3 bases and J lost 3; bases outside the gene matches: 9. The CDR3 protein is CASSWAPGQGDTGELFF. CDR3 coding DNA: TGCGCCAGCAGCTGGGCCCCGGGACAGGGAGACACCGGGGAGCTGTTTTTT.